This record looks at one T cell receptor beta chain sequence and its context. The data are from a study of blood T cell repertoires in COVID-19. Assay used: immunoSEQ multiplex PCR; TCRdb lists only in-frame clones, some missing. This repertoire shows about 140,000 clones, approximately 86% found once; its top ten account for approximately 1.8%. Sample: peripheral blood. The clonotype originates from a man aged 65 to 85 with acute or convalescent COVID-19.

CDR3 residues: CATSAGRGLTDTQYF. CDR3 sequence (DNA): TGTGCCACCTCGGCGGGCAGGGGGCTCACAGATACGCAGTATTTT. This chain connects TRBV24-1 to TRBJ2-3; 8 bases align to TRBD1. The germline gives CDR1 KGHDR, CDR2 SFDVKD. With 9 bases clipped from V and 2 bases from J, the junction kept 9 bases outside the gene matches. CDR3 size: 15 residues.